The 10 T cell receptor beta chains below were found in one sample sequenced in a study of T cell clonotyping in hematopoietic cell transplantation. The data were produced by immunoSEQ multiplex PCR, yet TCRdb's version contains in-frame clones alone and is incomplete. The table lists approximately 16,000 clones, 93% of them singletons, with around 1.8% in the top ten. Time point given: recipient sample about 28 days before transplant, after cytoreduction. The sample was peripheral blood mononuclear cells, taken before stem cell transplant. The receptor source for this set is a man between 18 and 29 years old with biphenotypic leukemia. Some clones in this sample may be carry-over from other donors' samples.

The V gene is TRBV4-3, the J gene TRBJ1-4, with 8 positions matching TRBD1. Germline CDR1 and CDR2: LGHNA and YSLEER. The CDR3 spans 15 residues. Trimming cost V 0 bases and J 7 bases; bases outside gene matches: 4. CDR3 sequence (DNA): TGCGCCAGCAGCCAAGATAGGCAGGGGGCTGAAAAACTGTTTTTT. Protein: CASSQDRQGAEKLFF.

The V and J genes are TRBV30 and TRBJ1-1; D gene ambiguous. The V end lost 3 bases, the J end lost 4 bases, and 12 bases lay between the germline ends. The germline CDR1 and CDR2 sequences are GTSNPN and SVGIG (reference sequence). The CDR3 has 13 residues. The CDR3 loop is CAWRDGWRTEAFF. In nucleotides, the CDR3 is TGTGCCTGGAGGGATGGTTGGCGCACTGAAGCTTTCTTT.

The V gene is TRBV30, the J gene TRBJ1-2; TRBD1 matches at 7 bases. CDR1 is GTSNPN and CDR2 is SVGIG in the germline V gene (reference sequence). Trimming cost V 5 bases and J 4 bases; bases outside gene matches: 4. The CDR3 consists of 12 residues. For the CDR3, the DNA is TGTGCCTGGGACAGGGACGGCTATGGCTACACCTTC. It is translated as CAWDRDGYGYTF.

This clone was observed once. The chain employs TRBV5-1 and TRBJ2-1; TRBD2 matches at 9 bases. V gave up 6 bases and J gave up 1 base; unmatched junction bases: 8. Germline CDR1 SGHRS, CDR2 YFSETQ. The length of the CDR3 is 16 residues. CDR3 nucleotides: TGCGCCAGCACCCTCGGTAGCGGGGGATCCTACAATGAGCAGTTCTTC. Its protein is CASTLGSGGSYNEQFF.

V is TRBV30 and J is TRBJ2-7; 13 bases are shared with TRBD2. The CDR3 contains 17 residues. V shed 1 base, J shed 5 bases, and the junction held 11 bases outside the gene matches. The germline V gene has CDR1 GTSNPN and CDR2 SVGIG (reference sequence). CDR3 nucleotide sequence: TGTGCCTGGAGTGGCCCCGGACTAGCGGGGGCCGGGGACGAGCAGTACTTC. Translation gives CAWSGPGLAGAGDEQYF.

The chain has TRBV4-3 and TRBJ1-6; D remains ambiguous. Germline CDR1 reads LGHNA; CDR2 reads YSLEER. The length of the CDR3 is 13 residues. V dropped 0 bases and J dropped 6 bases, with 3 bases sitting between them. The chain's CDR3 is CASSQEGNSPLHF. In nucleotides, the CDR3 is TGCGCCAGCAGCCAAGAGGGTAATTCACCCCTCCACTTT.

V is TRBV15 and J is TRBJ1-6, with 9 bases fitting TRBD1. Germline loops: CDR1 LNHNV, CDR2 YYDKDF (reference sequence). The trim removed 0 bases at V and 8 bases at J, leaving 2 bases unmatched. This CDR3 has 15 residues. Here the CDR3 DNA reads TGTGCCACCAGCAGAGACCGACAGGGGGATTCACCCCTCCACTTT. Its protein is CATSRDRQGDSPLHF. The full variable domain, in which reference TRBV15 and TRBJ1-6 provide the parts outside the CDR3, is DAMVIQNPRYQVTQFGKPVTLSCSQTLNHNVMYWYQQKSSQAPKLLFHYYDKDFNNEADTPDNFQSRRPNTSFCFLDIRSPGLGDTAMYLCATSRDRQGDSPLHFGNGTRLTVT.

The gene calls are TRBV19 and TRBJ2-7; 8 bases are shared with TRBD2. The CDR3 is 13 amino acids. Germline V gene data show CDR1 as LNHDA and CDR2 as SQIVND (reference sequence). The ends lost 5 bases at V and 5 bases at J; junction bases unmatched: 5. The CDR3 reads CASSPGGINEQYF. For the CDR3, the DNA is TGTGCCAGTAGTCCGGGGGGGATAAACGAGCAGTACTTC. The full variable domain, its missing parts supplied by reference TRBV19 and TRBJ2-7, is DGGITQSPKYLFRKEGQNVTLSCEQNLNHDAMYWYRQDPGQGLRLIYYSQIVNDFQKGDIAEGYSVSREKKESFPLTVTSAQKNPTAFYLCASSPGGINEQYFGPGTRLTVT.

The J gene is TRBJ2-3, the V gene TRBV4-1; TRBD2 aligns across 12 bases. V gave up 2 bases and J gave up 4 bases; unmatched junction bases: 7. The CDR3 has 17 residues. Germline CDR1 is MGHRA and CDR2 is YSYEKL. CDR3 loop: CASSQLAGGPRADTQYF. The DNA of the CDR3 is TGCGCCAGCAGCCAACTAGCGGGGGGGCCTAGGGCAGATACGCAGTATTTT.

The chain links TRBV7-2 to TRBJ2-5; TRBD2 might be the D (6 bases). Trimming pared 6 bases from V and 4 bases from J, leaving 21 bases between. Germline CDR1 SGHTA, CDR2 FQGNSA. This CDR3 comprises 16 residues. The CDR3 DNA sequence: TGTGCCAGCAGAGGGCGGACCTATCGCGGGGTAGAGACCCAGTACTTC. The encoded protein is CASRGRTYRGVETQYF.